This TCR beta chain came from a study of shared clonotypes between healthy human individuals. The CDR3 is 15 residues long. Germline V gene sequence: CDR1 SGDLS, CDR2 YYNGEE. V shed 0 bases and J shed 2 bases, with 9 bases lying between them. This clone appeared a single time. As yet, its antigen is unknown. Study-level results: Only blood samples were collected, and tissue repertoires likely differ. Incomplete sequencing of sorted subsets was indicated by rarefaction despite large depth.

This table comes from immunoSEQ multiplex PCR, and its TCRdb copy is limited to in-frame clones, with some not included. The sample lists about 2.3 million clones; around 92% were seen once. Healthy HIV-negative adults with no recent acute infections or vaccinations were recruited as donors. V and J are TRBV9 and TRBJ2-4; perhaps TRBD2 as D (5 bases). The sequenced sample was naive CD4+ T cells from PBMCs. Noted subset: CD45RA+ positively selected. The sequence came from a man in his late teens or twenties in good health. Some clones in this sample may be carry-over from other donors' samples. The CDR3 protein is CASSVGRRPKNIQYF. DNA for the CDR3: TGTGCCAGCAGCGTAGGAAGGAGGCCCAAAAACATTCAGTACTTC.